This T cell receptor (beta chain) was identified during a study of spatial heterogeneity in lung cancer. Study results and limitations: The study found that ubiquitous and regional expanded TCR counts tracked ubiquitous and regional nonsynonymous mutations, respectively. Counts of expanded intratumoral alpha and beta TCRs tracked tumor mutation counts.

The CDR3 has 12 residues. Germline CDR1 is MNHEY and CDR2 is SVGEGT. As to time point: sample taken at primary tumor resection. Samples were obtained from 65 to 80 donors, all untreated early-stage non-small cell lung cancer patients. For this clonotype: Antigen: not known. One junction end disagrees with the germline gene, perhaps due to a read error.

TCRdb re-called the 5' RACE reads through MiXCR, storing one row per CDR3 protein. In the table there are around 10,000 distinct CDR3 sequences, around 15% of which are singletons. The origin of this receptor is a male donor with early-stage non-small cell lung cancer. Specimen: lung tumor tissue, collected at surgery. The J gene is TRBJ2-1, the V gene TRBV6-2 or TRBV6-3, with a weak D call TRBD1 (5 bases). CDR3 nucleotide sequence: TGTGCCAGCAGTTACTGGGGCACCATTAGGGTCTTC. This sequence encodes CASSYWGTIRVF.